These 29 T cell receptor beta chains originate from one sample sequenced in a study of T-cell memory formation after mild COVID-19. TCRdb re-called the 5' RACE reads through MiXCR, storing one row per CDR3 protein. The sample records about 34,000 distinct CDR3 sequences, just under 8% being singletons. The sequenced material came from PBMCs or a T cell subset sorted from them (not recorded which). Every receptor here comes from a man between 18 and 35 years old who had mild COVID-19 (a few samples of this study predate the infection). Cell type and time point are not known.

This clonotype was found a few times. CDR3 in DNA: TGTGCCAGCAGTAGGGGGGTCCAAGAGACCCAGTACTTC. Translating it yields CASSRGVQETQYF. This chain connects TRBV7-2 to TRBJ2-5; D could derive from TRBD1 or TRBD2 (6 bases each). Trimming took 6 bases from V and 1 from J, leaving 9 bases between them. Germline V CDR1 and CDR2: SGHTA, FQGNSA. The CDR3 covers 13 residues.

The chain links TRBV12-3 or TRBV12-4 to TRBJ1-6, with D possibly TRBD1 on 5 matching bases. The CDR3 is 14 residues long. The V end was cut by 5 bases, the J end by 4 bases, with 9 bases between. CDR3 bases: TGTGCCAGCAGTCCGGGACCGTATAATTCACCCCTCCACTTT. Protein: CASSPGPYNSPLHF.

V and J are TRBV6-2 or TRBV6-3 and TRBJ2-7; the D gene is possibly TRBD1 (5 bases). V was clipped by 6 bases and J by 3 bases, with 9 bases between them. There are 12 residues in the CDR3. Germline CDR1 reads MNHEY; CDR2 reads SVGEGT. CDR3 residues: CASSDQGYEQYF. The CDR3 nucleotides are TGTGCCAGCAGCGATCAGGGCTACGAGCAGTACTTC.

The V call is TRBV20-1, the J call TRBJ1-5, with TRBD1 matching 8 bases. This CDR3 contains 12 residues. Germline V CDR1 and CDR2: DFQATT, SNEGSKA (reference sequence). CDR3 sequence reads: CSVGQGDQPQHF. CDR3 DNA: TGCAGCGTCGGACAGGGAGATCAGCCCCAGCATTTT.

This clonotype was observed many times. CDR3 sequence (DNA): TGTGCCAGCAGCTTAGGGGGGGCAGGGTCAACAGATACGCAGTATTTT. Amino acids: CASSLGGAGSTDTQYF. The genes are TRBV11-2 and TRBJ2-3; D could derive from TRBD1 or TRBD2 (6 bases each). Looked up from germline, CDR1 is SGHAT and CDR2 is FQNNGV. This CDR3 has 16 residues. V shed 1 base and J shed 3 bases, with 14 bases lying between them.

This clonotype was detected many times. The genes are TRBV5-1 and TRBJ2-3; D is possibly TRBD1 (6 bases). CDR1 and CDR2 (germline): SGHRS, YFSETQ. The CDR3 consists of 16 residues. V was clipped by 1 base and J by 6 bases, with 18 bases between them. The CDR3 reads CASSLNSGHRIDTQYF. DNA of the CDR3: TGCGCCAGCAGCTTGAACTCGGGACACCGCATTGATACGCAGTATTTT.

In its sample, this clonotype was seen many times. This chain joins TRBV12-3 or TRBV12-4 and TRBJ2-3; weak D call: TRBD1 (6 bases). V lost 7 bases, J lost 0 bases, and 14 bases lay in between. The CDR3 consists of 15 residues. For the CDR3, the DNA is TGTGCCAGCACCTTAGTGGGGGCTAGCACAGATACGCAGTATTTT. This codes for CASTLVGASTDTQYF.

This clonotype was observed at least ten times. V usage is TRBV20-1 and J usage is TRBJ2-3, with D hard to call. CDR1 and CDR2 from the germline V gene are DFQATT and SNEGSKA (reference sequence). The CDR3 totals 17 residues. The V and J ends lost 0 bases and 0 bases respectively, with 16 bases between them. The CDR3 DNA follows: TGCAGTGCTAGAGAGATAAGGGCACTCCCAAGCACAGATACGCAGTATTTT. Its translation: CSAREIRALPSTDTQYF.

In this sample, this clonotype turned up a few times. The J gene is TRBJ2-3, the V gene TRBV6-2 or TRBV6-3; 7 bases are shared with TRBD2. CDR3 length: 14 amino acids. The germline gives CDR1 MNHEY, CDR2 SVGEGT. Trimming removed 6 bases from V and 7 bases from J; junction bases left unmatched: 10. Here the CDR3 reads CASSFRDYPNTQYF. CDR3 DNA sequence: TGTGCCAGCAGCTTCCGGGACTACCCAAATACGCAGTATTTT.

In its sample, this clonotype is medium-sized. The chain employs TRBV5-1 and TRBJ2-2; TRBD2 is a possible D gene (7 bases). The CDR3 runs to 16 residues. Germline V CDR1 and CDR2: SGHRS, YFSETQ. V lost 7 bases and J 6 bases, leaving 22 bases between the germline ends. The DNA for the CDR3 is TGCGCCAGCCTACCGGGGGGCGGACCGGTCCCCGGGGAGCTGTTTTTT. It specifies CASLPGGGPVPGELFF.

This clonotype was seen many times. The chain carries TRBV6-6 and TRBJ2-2, with 7 bases fitting TRBD1. J lost 5 bases, V lost 2 bases, and 8 bases had no gene match. The CDR3 has 16 amino acids. CDR1 and CDR2 from the germline V gene are MNHNY and SVGAGI (reference sequence). Written as DNA, the CDR3 is TGTGCCAGCAGTTACCCACATCAACAGGGGACCGGGGAGCTGTTTTTT. It translates to CASSYPHQQGTGELFF.

This clonotype appeared many times. This sequence joins TRBV25-1 and TRBJ1-2; 7 positions agree with TRBD1. The V segment lost 8 bases and the J segment 9 bases; nucleotides outside the gene matches: 6. The V gene's germline CDR1 is MGHDK and CDR2 SYGVNS. This CDR3 has 11 amino acids. This chain's CDR3 is CASGGQTSYTF. CDR3 coding DNA: TGTGCCAGCGGGGGACAGACCAGCTACACCTTC.

The sample holds a few counts of this clonotype. The chain has TRBV6-2 or TRBV6-3 and TRBJ1-2; the match to TRBD1 covers 7 bases. Germline lookup yields CDR1 MNHEY and CDR2 SVGEGT. This CDR3 has 16 amino acids. Trimming at V came to 6 bases and at J to 2 bases, leaving 12 bases not matched to a gene. The CDR3 loop reads CASRYAGQAENYGYTF. The CDR3 nucleotides read TGTGCCAGCAGATACGCTGGACAGGCGGAAAACTATGGCTACACCTTC.

This clonotype came up many times. The V call is TRBV7-2, the J call TRBJ1-6; D possibly corresponds to TRBD1 (5 bases). This CDR3 has 16 residues. Germline-derived CDR1 and CDR2 are SGHTA and FQGNSA. Deletions cut 6 bases from V and 9 bases from J, with 21 bases between. The CDR3 DNA reads as TGTGCCAGCAGGATCCGGGACGGAAGAATTGGTTCACCCCTCCACTTT. Translation gives CASRIRDGRIGSPLHF.

This rearrangement joins TRBV7-9 to TRBJ2-7; 8 positions match TRBD2. CDR1 is SEHNR, CDR2 FQNEAQ, per germline (reference sequence). CDR3 length: 13 amino acids. With V trimmed by 6 bases and J by 6 bases, 7 bases remained unmatched. Here the CDR3 reads CASRESGGGEQYF. The CDR3 DNA sequence: TGTGCCAGCAGGGAATCCGGGGGGGGCGAGCAGTACTTC.

This clonotype was counted ten times or more. This chain links TRBV10-2 with TRBJ2-5, with a possible D match to TRBD2 (5 bases). Between the trimmed V and J ends, which lost 10 bases and 5 bases, there was a span of 17 bases. Germline lookup yields CDR1 WSHSY and CDR2 SAAADI. This CDR3 is built from 13 residues. The CDR3 bases are TGCGCCACCGCTTCGGACTCAAGGGAGACCCAGTACTTC. It translates to CATASDSRETQYF.

Ten or more counts support this clonotype. V gene TRBV29-1 combines with J gene TRBJ1-2; possibly TRBD1 for D (5 bases). The CDR3 has 10 residues. Germline values: CDR1 SQVTM, CDR2 ANQGSEA. Trimming took off 7 bases at V and 8 bases at J, with 11 bases between the two ends. CDR3 nucleotides: TGCAGCGCCCCGACAGACGGCTACACCTTC. Protein: CSAPTDGYTF.

This clonotype was detected many times. The rearrangement joins TRBV7-9 to TRBJ1-1; TRBD1 matches 11 bases. The germline V gene encodes CDR1 SEHNR and CDR2 FQNEAQ (reference sequence). Unmatched junction bases numbered 18, after V lost 4 bases and J lost 11 bases. CDR3 length equals 17 residues. CDR3 DNA: TGTGCCAGCAGCTCTGCTATTCCGGGACAGGGGGACGATCGGGCTTTCTTT. It encodes CASSSAIPGQGDDRAFF.

This clonotype was detected ten times or more. The chain employs TRBV6-5 and TRBJ2-3, with 8 nucleotides matching TRBD2. The germline CDR1 and CDR2 sequences are MNHEY and SVGAGI. CDR3 length: 13 amino acids. V lost 11 bases and J lost 2; bases outside the gene matches: 6. As DNA, the CDR3 is TGTGCCGCTCAGCGGGGGCCCACAGATACGCAGTATTTT. Translated: CAAQRGPTDTQYF.

The sample holds many counts of this clonotype. This chain uses TRBV9 with TRBJ2-7; TRBD1 matches at 11 bases. Unmatched junction bases numbered 5, after V lost 0 bases and J lost 3 bases. The CDR3 sequence is 16 residues long. Germline V gives CDR1 SGDLS, CDR2 YYNGEE. CDR3 protein: CASSVAGGQGDYEQYF. The DNA for the CDR3 is TGTGCCAGCAGCGTAGCTGGGGGACAGGGGGACTACGAGCAGTACTTC.

This clonotype was observed many times. V gene TRBV3-2 combines with J gene TRBJ2-1; no DNA check was done on the table's D call, TRBD1. TRBV3-2 is a recognized pseudogene. The CDR3 consists of 16 residues. CDR3 residues: CASSQEGTLSNNEQFF. DNA for the CDR3: TGTGCCAGCAGCCAAGAGGGGACACTGTCCAACAATGAGCAGTTCTTC.

This clonotype was detected ten times or more. The chain is built from TRBV29-1 and TRBJ2-3, with 7 bases identical to TRBD1. V lost 7 bases, J lost 6 bases, and 10 bases stayed unmatched. CDR1 is SQVTM and CDR2 is ANQGSEA in the germline V gene. CDR3 length: 13 amino acids. CDR3 sequence reads: CSGRDRRWDTQYF. The CDR3 DNA reads TGCAGCGGCAGGGACAGAAGATGGGATACGCAGTATTTT.

This clonotype was seen a few times. The V gene is TRBV4-2, the J gene TRBJ2-3; TRBD2 matches 7 bases. The CDR3 contains 18 residues. Trimming cost V 2 bases and J 0 bases; bases outside gene matches: 11. Per germline, CDR1 LGHNA and CDR2 YNFKEQ. This CDR3 reads CASSQFRLADSSTDTQYF. The CDR3 DNA reads as TGTGCCAGCAGCCAATTTAGGCTAGCGGATTCTAGCACAGATACGCAGTATTTT.

In this sample, this clonotype is medium-sized. J is TRBJ1-1 and V is TRBV7-2; D is possibly TRBD1 (6 bases). The CDR3 loop spans 14 amino acids. Germline V gene sequence: CDR1 SGHTA, CDR2 FQGNSA. V was cut by 3 bases and J by 4 bases, with 12 bases left in between. The CDR3 region is CASSFGTPVTEAFF. The CDR3 nucleotides read TGTGCCAGCAGCTTTGGGACACCGGTCACTGAAGCTTTCTTT. The full variable domain, in which reference TRBV7-2 and TRBJ1-1 provide the parts outside the CDR3, is GAGVSQSPSNKVTEKGKDVELRCDPISGHTALYWYRQSLGQGLEFLIYFQGNSAPDKSGLPSDRFSAERTGGSVSTLTIQRTQQEDSAVYLCASSFGTPVTEAFFGQGTRLTVV.

This clonotype was seen ten or more times. V and J are TRBV20-1 and TRBJ1-6; a weak D match, TRBD1 (6 bases). V shed 0 bases and J shed 9 bases, with 12 bases lying between them. The germline CDR1 and CDR2 sequences are DFQATT and SNEGSKA (reference sequence). This CDR3 comprises 14 residues. This CDR3 reads CSAREVRGSSPLHF. The CDR3 DNA sequence: TGCAGTGCTAGAGAGGTCAGGGGAAGTTCACCCCTCCACTTT.

The table lists this clonotype with a few counts. The missing conserved phenylalanine or tryptophan at the end of this CDR3 makes a read error likely. The rearrangement uses TRBV7-3 and TRBJ2-7; TRBD1 might be the D (7 bases). The CDR3 spans 15 residues. Trimming took off 1 base at V and 0 bases at J, with 10 bases between the two ends. Germline V lookup: CDR1 SGHTA, CDR2 FQGTGA. This CDR3 reads CASSLRRGPSYEQYY. CDR3 coding DNA: TGTGCCAGCAGCTTAAGGAGGGGGCCCTCCTACGAGCAGTACTAC.

In this sample, this clonotype turned up many times. The V gene is TRBV9, the J gene TRBJ2-5; D not certain. The CDR3 is 13 residues long. V was trimmed by 0 bases and J by 7 bases, leaving 10 bases between them. Germline V CDR1 and CDR2: SGDLS, YYNGEE. The CDR3 reads CASSVAPTGTQYF. Written as DNA, the CDR3 is TGTGCCAGCAGCGTAGCCCCAACGGGGACCCAGTACTTC.

The chain employs TRBV7-8 and TRBJ1-2, with no clear D. V was shortened by 5 bases and J by 6 bases, with 10 bases between the two germline ends. This CDR3 has 12 amino acids. The germline CDR1 and CDR2 sequences are SGHVS and FQNEAQ. CDR3 in DNA: TGTGCCAGCAGCCTACGGGGTGATGGCTACACCTTC. Translation: CASSLRGDGYTF.

This clonotype was seen a handful of times. The germline gene is not matched at one end of the junction; a read error may be the cause. J is TRBJ1-4 and V is TRBV4-2, with a tentative D call TRBD1 (5 bases). CDR3 length: 12 amino acids. The germline CDR1 and CDR2 sequences are LGHNA and YNFKEQ. The CDR3 bases are TGTGCCAGCTGCCAGGGAGGTGAAAAACTGTTTTTT. Amino acid sequence: CASCQGGEKLFF.